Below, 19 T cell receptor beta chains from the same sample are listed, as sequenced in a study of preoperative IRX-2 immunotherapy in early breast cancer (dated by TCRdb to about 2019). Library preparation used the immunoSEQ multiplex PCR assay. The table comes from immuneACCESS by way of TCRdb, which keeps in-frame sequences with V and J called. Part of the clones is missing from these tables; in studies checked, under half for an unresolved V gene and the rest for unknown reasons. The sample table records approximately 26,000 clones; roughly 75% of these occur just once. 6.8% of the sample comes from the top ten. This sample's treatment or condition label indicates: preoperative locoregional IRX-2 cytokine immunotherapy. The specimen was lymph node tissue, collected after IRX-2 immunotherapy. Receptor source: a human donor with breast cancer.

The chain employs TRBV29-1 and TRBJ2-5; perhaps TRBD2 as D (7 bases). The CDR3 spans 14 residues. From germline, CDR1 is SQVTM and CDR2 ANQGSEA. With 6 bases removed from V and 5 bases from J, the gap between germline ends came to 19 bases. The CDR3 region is CSVPPGGRGETQYF. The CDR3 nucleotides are TGCAGCGTGCCCCCCGGGGGGCGGGGGGAGACCCAGTACTTC.

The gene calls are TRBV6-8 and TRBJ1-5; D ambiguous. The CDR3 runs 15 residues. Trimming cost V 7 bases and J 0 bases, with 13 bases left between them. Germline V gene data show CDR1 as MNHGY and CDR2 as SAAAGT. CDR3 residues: CASTPRGNSNQPQHF. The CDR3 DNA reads TGTGCCAGCACTCCCCGGGGAAATAGCAATCAGCCCCAGCATTTT.

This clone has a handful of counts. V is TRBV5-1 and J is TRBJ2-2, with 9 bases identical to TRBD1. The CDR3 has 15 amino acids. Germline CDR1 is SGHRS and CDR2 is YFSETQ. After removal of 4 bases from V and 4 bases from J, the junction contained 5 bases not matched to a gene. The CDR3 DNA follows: TGCGCCAGCAGCACCGGGACAGGGAGCACCGGGGAGCTGTTTTTT. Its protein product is CASSTGTGSTGELFF.

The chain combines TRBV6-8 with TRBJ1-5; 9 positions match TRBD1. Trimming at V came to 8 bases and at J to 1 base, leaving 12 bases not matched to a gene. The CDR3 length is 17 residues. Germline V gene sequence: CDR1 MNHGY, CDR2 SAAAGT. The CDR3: CASLRQGGPRSNQPQHF. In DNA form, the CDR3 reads TGTGCCAGCTTGAGACAGGGGGGACCCAGGAGCAATCAGCCCCAGCATTTT.

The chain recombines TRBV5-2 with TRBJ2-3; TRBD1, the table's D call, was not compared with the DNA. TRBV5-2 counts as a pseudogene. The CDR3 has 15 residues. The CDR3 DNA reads TGTGCCAGCAGCCTTCGACAGGGGGGCAGGGATACGCAGTATTTT. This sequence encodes CASSLRQGGRDTQYF.

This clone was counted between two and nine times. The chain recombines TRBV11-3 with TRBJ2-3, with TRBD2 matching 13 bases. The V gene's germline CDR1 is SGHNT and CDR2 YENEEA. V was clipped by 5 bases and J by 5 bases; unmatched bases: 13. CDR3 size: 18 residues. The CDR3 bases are TGTGCCAGCAGCCAGAAGACTAGCGGGAGGAACTCGGGAGATACGCAGTATTTT. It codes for CASSQKTSGRNSGDTQYF.

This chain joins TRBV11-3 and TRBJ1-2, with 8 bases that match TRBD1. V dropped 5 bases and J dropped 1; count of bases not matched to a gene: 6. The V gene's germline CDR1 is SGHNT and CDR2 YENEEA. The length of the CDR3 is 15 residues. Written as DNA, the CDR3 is TGTGCCAGCAGCCCAAGGACAGGGTTTAACTATGGCTACACCTTC. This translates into CASSPRTGFNYGYTF.

As DNA, the CDR3 is TGTGCCTGGAGTTCTCCGACTAGCGGGAGGGCCAATGAGCAGTTCTTC. Translating it yields CAWSSPTSGRANEQFF. The chain is built from TRBV30 and TRBJ2-1, with TRBD2 matching over 14 bases. CDR1 and CDR2 (germline): GTSNPN, SVGIG (reference sequence). The J segment lost 6 bases and the V segment lost 2 bases, leaving 6 bases of the junction unmatched. The CDR3 covers 16 residues.

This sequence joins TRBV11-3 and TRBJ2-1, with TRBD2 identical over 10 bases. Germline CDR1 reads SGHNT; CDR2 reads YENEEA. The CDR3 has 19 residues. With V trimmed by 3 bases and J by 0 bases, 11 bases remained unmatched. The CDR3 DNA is TGTGCCAGCAGCTTGGTTGGGAGGGCTAGCGGGAGCTCCTACAATGAGCAGTTCTTC. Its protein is CASSLVGRASGSSYNEQFF.

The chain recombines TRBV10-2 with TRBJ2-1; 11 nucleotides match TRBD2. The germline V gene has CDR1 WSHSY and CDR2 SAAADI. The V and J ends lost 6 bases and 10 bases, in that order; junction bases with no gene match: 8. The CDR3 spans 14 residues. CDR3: CASRSLAGEDEQFF. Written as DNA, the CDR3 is TGCGCCAGCAGATCACTAGCGGGAGAAGACGAGCAGTTCTTC.

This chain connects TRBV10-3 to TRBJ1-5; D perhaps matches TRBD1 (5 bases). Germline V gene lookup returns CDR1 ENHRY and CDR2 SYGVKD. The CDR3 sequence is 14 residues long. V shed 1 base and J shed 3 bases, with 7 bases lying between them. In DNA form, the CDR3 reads TGTGCCATCAGTGAGTTGGGGACCAATCAGCCCCAGCATTTT. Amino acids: CAISELGTNQPQHF.

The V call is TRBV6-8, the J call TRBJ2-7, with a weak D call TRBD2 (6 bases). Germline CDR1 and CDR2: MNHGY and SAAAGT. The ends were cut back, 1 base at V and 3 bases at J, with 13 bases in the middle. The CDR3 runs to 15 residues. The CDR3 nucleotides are TGTGCCAGCAGTTACTTTTCCCCGGGAGACTACGAGCAGTACTTC. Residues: CASSYFSPGDYEQYF.

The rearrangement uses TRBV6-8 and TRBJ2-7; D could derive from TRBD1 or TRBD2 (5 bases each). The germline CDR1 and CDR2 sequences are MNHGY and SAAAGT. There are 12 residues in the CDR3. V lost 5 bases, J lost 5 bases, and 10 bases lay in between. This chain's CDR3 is CASSDRGDEQYF. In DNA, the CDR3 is TGTGCCAGCAGTGACAGAGGGGACGAGCAGTACTTC.

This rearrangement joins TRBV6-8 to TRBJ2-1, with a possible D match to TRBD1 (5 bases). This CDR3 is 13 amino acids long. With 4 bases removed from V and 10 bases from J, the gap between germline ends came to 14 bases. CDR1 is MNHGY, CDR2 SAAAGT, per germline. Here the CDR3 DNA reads TGTGCCAGCAGTTTGACTCCAGGGTTCGAGCAGTTCTTC. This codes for CASSLTPGFEQFF.

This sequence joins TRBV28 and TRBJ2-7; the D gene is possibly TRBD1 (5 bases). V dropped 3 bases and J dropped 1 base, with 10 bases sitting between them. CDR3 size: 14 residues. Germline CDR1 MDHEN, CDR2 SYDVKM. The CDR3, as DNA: TGTGCCAGCAGTTTCCTGGGGCCGTCCTACGAGCAGTACTTC. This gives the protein CASSFLGPSYEQYF.

The chain's CDR3 is CASSLAGSSYEQYF. CDR3 nucleotide sequence: TGTGCCAGCAGTCTAGCGGGAAGCTCCTACGAGCAGTACTTC. V is TRBV6-8 and J is TRBJ2-7; 9 nucleotides match TRBD2. Germline V gene lookup returns CDR1 MNHGY and CDR2 SAAAGT. The CDR3 extends over 14 amino acids. The V gene end was trimmed by 5 bases and the J gene end by 0 bases; junction bases not matched to a gene: 2.

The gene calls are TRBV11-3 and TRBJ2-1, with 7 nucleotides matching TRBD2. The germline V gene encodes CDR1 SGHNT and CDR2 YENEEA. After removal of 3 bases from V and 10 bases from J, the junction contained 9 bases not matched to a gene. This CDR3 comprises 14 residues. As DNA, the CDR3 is TGTGCCAGCAGCTTTGGACTAGGCCTATTCGAGCAGTTCTTC. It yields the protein CASSFGLGLFEQFF.

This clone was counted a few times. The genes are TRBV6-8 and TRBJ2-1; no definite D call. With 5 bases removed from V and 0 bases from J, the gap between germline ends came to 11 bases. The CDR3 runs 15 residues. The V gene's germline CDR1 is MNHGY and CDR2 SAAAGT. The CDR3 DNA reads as TGTGCCAGCAGTGCCCGGCCGAGCTCCTACAATGAGCAGTTCTTC. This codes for CASSARPSSYNEQFF.

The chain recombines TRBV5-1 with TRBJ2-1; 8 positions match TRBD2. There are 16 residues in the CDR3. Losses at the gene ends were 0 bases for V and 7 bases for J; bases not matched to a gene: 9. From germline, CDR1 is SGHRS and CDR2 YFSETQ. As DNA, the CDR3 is TGCGCCAGCAGCTTGGGGGCTAGCGGGTACGGGAATGAGCAGTTCTTC. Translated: CASSLGASGYGNEQFF.